This TCR beta chain is from a study of cytomegalovirus exposure and HLA in healthy donors. General study results and limits: The authors excluded some V segments, including TRBV6-2 and TRBV6-3, as indistinguishable. Among donors in an Asian-associated ancestry cluster, a later analysis reportedly found fewer N-insertions than the roughly 700-donor mean.

Unmatched junction bases numbered 11, after V lost 7 bases and J lost 3 bases. Germline V gene lookup returns CDR1 MNHNS and CDR2 SASEGT. CDR3 length: 15 residues. Primers: 60 Vbeta forward and 13 Jbeta reverse. Original processing methods: An analysis that came later counted some 81 million unique TCR beta chains, about 10 million shared. Method: immunoSEQ multiplex PCR; TCRdb's copy keeps in-frame clones and lacks some. Clone size and V and J calls were adopted from that table, with D and trimming inferred from the DNA. The profile covers about 90,000 clones, with over 70% appearing a single time and approximately 20% taken by the ten largest. Concerning this clone itself: Its antigen is as yet unknown.

The TCR originated in a man younger than 40 in good health and CMV-seropositive. This chain connects TRBV6-1 to TRBJ2-7; 8 positions agree with TRBD1. Input material: PBMCs. The CDR3 DNA is TGTGCCAGCAAACCAACCGGGACAGGACTCTACGAGCAGTACTTC. Translation: CASKPTGTGLYEQYF.